The clone carrying this TCR beta chain has a handful of counts. These data belong to a study of CD8+CD57+ T cells in acquired aplastic anemia. The use of genomic DNA as template underpinned the TCR beta VDJ and CDR3 profiling. TCRdb passed the reads through MiXCR, listing each CDR3 protein once. The sample lists some 200,000 distinct CDR3 sequences; approximately 52% were seen once. Those patients picked for sequencing had displayed CD8+CD57+ cell expansion on flow cytometry. This clonotype was obtained from a human donor with aplastic anemia. The source material was sorted CD4+, CD8+, or CD8+CD57+ T cells (not recorded which) from PBMCs.

CDR3 nucleotide sequence: TGTGCCAGCAGCAACAGCCCCAATCAGCCCCAGCATTTT. Residues: CASSNSPNQPQHF. This chain joins TRBV7-9 and TRBJ1-5; D remains ambiguous. The germline V gene encodes CDR1 SEHNR and CDR2 FQNEAQ (reference sequence). Trimming shortened V by 5 bases and J by 3 bases, and 8 bases separated the two germline ends. This CDR3 region has 13 residues.